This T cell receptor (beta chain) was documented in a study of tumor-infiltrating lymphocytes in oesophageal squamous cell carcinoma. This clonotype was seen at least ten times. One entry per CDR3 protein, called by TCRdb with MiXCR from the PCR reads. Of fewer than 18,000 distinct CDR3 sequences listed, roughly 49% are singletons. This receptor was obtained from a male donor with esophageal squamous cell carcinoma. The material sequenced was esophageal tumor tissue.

The CDR3 DNA follows: TGTGCCAGCAGAACCCGGACGGAGTACACTGAAGCTTTCTTT. Translation: CASRTRTEYTEAFF. The rearrangement uses TRBV6-1 and TRBJ1-1; D gene uncertain. Trimming removed 6 bases at V and 3 bases at J, with 14 bases between. CDR3 length: 14 residues. Germline CDR1 MNHNS, CDR2 SASEGT.